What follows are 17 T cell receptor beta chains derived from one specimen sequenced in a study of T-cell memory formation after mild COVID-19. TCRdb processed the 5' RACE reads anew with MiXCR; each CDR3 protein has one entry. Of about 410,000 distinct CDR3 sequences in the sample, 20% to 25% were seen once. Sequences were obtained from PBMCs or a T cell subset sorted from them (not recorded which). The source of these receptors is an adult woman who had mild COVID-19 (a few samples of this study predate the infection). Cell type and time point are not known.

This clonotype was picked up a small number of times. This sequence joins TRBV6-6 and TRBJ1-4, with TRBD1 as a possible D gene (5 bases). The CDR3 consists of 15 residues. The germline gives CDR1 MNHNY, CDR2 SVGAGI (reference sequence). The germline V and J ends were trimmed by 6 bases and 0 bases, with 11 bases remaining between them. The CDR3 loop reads CASRAGGTTNEKLFF. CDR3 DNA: TGTGCCAGCAGGGCCGGGGGAACAACTAATGAAAAACTGTTTTTT.

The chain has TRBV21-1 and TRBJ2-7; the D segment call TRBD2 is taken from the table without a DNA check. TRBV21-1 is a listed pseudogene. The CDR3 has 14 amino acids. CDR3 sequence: CASRAGPLVYEQYF. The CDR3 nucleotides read TGTGCCAGCCGGGCAGGGCCACTGGTCTACGAGCAGTACTTC.

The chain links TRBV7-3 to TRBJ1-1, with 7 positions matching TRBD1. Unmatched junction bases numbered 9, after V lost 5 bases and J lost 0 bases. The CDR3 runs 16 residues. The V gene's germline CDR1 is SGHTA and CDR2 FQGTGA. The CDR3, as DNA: TGTGCCAGCAGCCAAACGGGACAGCTCATGAACACTGAAGCTTTCTTT. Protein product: CASSQTGQLMNTEAFF.

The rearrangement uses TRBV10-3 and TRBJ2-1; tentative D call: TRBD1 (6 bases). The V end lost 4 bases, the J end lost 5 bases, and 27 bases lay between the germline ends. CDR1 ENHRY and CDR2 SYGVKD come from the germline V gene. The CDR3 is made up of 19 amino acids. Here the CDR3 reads CAISVLGAPSPEMDNEQFF. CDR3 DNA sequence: TGTGCCATCAGTGTTTTGGGGGCGCCGTCACCCGAGATGGACAATGAGCAGTTCTTC.

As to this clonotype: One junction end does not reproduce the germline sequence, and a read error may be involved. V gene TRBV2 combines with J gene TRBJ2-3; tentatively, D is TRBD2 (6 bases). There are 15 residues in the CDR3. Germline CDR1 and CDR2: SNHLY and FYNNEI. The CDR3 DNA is TGTGCCAGCTCAGAAGGGACTCGAGCTGGGGATACGCAGTTTTTT. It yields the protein CASSEGTRAGDTQFF.

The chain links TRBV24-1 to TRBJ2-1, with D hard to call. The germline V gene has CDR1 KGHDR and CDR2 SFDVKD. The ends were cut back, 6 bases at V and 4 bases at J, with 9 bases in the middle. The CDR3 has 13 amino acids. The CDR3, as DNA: TGTGCCACCAGTTTGGCCAGATACAATGAGCAGTTCTTC. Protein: CATSLARYNEQFF.

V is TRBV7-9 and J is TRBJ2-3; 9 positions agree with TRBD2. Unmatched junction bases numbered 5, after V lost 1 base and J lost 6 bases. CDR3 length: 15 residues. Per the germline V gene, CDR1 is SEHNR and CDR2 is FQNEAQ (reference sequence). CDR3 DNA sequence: TGTGCCAGCAGCTTAGTGGGACTAGCAGGGGATACGCAGTATTTT. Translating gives CASSLVGLAGDTQYF. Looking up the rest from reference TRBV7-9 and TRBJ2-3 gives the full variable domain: DTGVSQNPRHKITKRGQNVTFRCDPISEHNRLYWYRQTLGQGPEFLTYFQNEAQLEKSRLLSDRFSAERPKGSFSTLEIQRTEQGDSAMYLCASSLVGLAGDTQYFGPGTRLTVL.

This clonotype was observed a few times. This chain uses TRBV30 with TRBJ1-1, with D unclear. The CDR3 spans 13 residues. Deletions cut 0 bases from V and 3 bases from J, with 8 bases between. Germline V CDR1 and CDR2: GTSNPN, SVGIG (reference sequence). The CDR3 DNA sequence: TGTGCCTGGAGTGTGGGGTTTGACACTGAAGCTTTCTTT. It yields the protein CAWSVGFDTEAFF.

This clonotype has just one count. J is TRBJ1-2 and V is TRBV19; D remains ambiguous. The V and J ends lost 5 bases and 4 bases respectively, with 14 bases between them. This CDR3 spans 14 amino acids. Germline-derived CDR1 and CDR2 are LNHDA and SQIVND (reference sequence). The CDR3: CASSSETQRYGYTF. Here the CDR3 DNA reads TGTGCCAGTAGTTCTGAGACCCAACGCTATGGCTACACCTTC.

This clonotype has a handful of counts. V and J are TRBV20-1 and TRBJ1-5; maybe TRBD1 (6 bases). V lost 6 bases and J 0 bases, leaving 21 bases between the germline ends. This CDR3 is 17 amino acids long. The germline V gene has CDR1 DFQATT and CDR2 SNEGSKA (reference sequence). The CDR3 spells CSAPHGGGRYSNQPQHF. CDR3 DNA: TGCAGTGCCCCACATGGGGGCGGACGGTATAGCAATCAGCCCCAGCATTTT.

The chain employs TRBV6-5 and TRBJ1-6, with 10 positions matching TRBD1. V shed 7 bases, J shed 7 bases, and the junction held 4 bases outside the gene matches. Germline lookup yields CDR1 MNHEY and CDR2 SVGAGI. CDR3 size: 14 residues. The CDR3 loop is CASTRDRGNSPLHF. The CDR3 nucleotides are TGTGCCAGCACCCGGGACAGGGGCAATTCACCCCTCCACTTT.

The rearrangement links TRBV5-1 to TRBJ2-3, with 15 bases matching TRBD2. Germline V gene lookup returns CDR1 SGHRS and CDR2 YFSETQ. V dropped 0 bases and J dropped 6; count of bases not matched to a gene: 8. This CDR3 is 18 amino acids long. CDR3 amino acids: CASSLAPGLAGGEDTQYF. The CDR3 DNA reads TGCGCCAGCAGCTTGGCCCCGGGACTAGCGGGGGGAGAGGATACGCAGTATTTT.

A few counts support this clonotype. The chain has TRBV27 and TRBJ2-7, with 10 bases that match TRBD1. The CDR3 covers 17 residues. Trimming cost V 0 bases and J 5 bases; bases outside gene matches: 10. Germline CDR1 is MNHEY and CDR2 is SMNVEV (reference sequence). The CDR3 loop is CASSLSGRDRGFNEQYF. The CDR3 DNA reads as TGTGCCAGCAGTTTATCGGGCAGGGACAGGGGATTCAACGAGCAGTACTTC.

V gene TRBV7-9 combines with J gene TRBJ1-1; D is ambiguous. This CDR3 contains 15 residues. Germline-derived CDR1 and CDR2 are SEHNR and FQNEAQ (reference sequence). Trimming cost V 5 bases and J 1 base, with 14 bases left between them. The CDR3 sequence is CASSPPPGRNTEAFF. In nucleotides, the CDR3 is TGTGCCAGCAGCCCTCCTCCGGGGAGGAACACTGAAGCTTTCTTT.

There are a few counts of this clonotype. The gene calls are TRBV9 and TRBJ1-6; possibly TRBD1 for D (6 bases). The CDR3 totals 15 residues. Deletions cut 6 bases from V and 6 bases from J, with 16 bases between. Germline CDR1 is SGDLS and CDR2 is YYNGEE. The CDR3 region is CASTPGGGFNSPLHF. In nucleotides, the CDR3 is TGTGCCAGCACCCCGGGTGGGGGCTTTAATTCACCCCTCCACTTT. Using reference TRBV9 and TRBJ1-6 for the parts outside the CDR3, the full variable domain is DSGVTQTPKHLITATGQRVTLRCSPRSGDLSVYWYQQSLDQGLQFLIQYYNGEERAKGNILERFSAQQFPDLHSELNLSSLELGDSALYFCASTPGGGFNSPLHFGNGTRLTVT.

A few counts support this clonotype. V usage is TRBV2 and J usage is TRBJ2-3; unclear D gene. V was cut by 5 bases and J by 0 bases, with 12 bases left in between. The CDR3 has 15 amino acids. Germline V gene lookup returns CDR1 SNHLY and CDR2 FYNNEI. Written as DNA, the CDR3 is TGTGCCAGCAGTCCAGAAGGGCGGAGCACAGATACGCAGTATTTT. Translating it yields CASSPEGRSTDTQYF.

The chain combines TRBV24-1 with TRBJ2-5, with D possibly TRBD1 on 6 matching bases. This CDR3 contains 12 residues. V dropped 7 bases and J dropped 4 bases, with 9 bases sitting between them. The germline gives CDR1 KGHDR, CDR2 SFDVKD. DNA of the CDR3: TGTGCCACCAGAGGGGGAGCAGAGACCCAGTACTTC. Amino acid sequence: CATRGGAETQYF.